This T cell receptor beta chain stems from a study of blood T cells in healthy people across ages (dated by TCRdb to the mid-2010s). Regarding the complete study: In model experiments, template switching captured about one uniquely barcoded TCR beta cDNA molecule for every two T cells. The study measured age-related changes in TCR beta repertoire diversity using deep sequencing normalized with unique cDNA molecular identifiers. The donors were split into four age groups: young (average 16 years), middle-aged (over 35), aged (around 67) and long-lived (82). Donors of different ages were randomly distributed across sequencing lanes to avoid experimental bias. Using the same blood draw, the study looked at two additional independent replicas of 1 million unique cDNA reads for two donors, one aged 18 to 30 and the other aged 80 or older. The paper's findings and limits, for the study overall: As age increased, observed TCR beta diversity per million T cells dropped in a roughly linear way, and a significant reduction was already evident by age about 40. Bulk unsorted PBMC profiling prevented conclusive comparison of naive and antigen-experienced compartments. Compared with the aged group, the long-lived group had more naive CD4+ T cells, fewer expanded clones and increased TCR diversity, suggesting age selection. The percentage of naive T cells measured by flow cytometry correlated strongly with observed TCR beta diversity. The CMV infection status of donors was not known, potentially confounding age-related changes in expanded clonotypes. Total diversity estimates from one million sequenced T cells were considered lower bounds and underestimates.

The library was obtained by 5' RACE. Sequencer: Illumina HiSeq 2500. The second PCR ran for about 6 to 12 cycles and used a J-beta primer mix along with a sample-barcoded 5' primer. A template-switch 5' adaptor carrying 12 random nucleotides introduced a unique molecular identifier onto each TCR beta cDNA molecule. At least 2.5 million CDR3-containing paired-end reads were obtained from each sample. First-strand cDNA was synthesized from all RNA with the Mint cDNA synthesis kit, primed by a TRBC-specific oligonucleotide. After uracil-DNA glycosylase treatment, a first 18-cycle PCR used universal primers M1SS and BC2_uni_R on all cDNA. Regarding the original processing steps: For normalization, 1 million high-quality reads, each with a distinct molecular identifier, were randomly selected from each sample. Reads with shared molecular identifiers were discarded instead of being binned into consensus sequences. MiTCR, set to a Q25 quality threshold and the strictest error-elimination algorithm, was used for CDR3 identification, clonotype clustering and error correction. Lower-bound total TCR beta diversity was estimated with a nonparametric unseen species model using Euler transformation. In-frame beta chains were kept once TCRdb had trimmed the public reads at Q25 with fastp and called clones with MiXCR. Each entry is one CDR3 protein sequence, shown with its most common DNA and genes. None of the V and J calls come from the authors' own analysis; TCRdb made them. The sample data list some 1.4 million distinct CDR3 sequences, and 35% to 45% of these were observed just once. 7.9% of the sample rests with the top ten.

The 39 donors, aged 6 to 90 years, were systemically healthy Caucasian individuals from Russia. Roughly 10 milliliters of peripheral blood were drawn from each donor into EDTA-treated Vacutainer tubes. Ficoll-Paque density-gradient centrifugation was used to isolate PBMCs, with at least 6.5 million per sample. Total RNA, at least 6 micrograms per sample, was extracted from PBMCs with Trizol reagent. For every donor, flow cytometry on a PBMC aliquot measured the percentage of naive CD45RAhigh/CD27high T cells. In its sample, this clonotype was seen a few times. This receptor's antigen is unknown. No base-level quality is on record; no much larger clone is a single base apart. Reading from cysteine to phenylalanine, the CDR3 counts 12 amino acids. CDR3 DNA only is kept here, 36 bases in frame from base 1. Sequences SNHLY (CDR1) and FYNNEI (CDR2) are obtained from the germline V gene. Trimming leaves V shorter by 8 bases and J shorter by 2 bases, with the junction holding 2 bases beyond the gene matches.

Recombination linked TRBV2 to TRBJ1-2; 7 middle bases align to TRBD1. The sequencing input was blood. The receptor was isolated from a woman between 18 and 30 years old in good health. The CDR3 region: CASDRDNYGYTF. The nucleotide sequence is given as TGTGCCAGCGACAGGGACAACTATGGCTACACCTTC. Reference TRBV2 and TRBJ1-2 genes cover what lies past the CDR3, so the full variable domain is EPEVTQTPSHQVTQMGQEVILRCVPISNHLYFYWYRQILGQKVEFLVSFYNNEISEKSEIFDDQFSVERPDGSNFTLKIRSTKLEDSAMYFCASDRDNYGYTFGSGTRLTVV.